The 10 T cell receptor beta chains below come from one sample, sequenced in a study of T cell responses to AZD1222 COVID-19 vaccine. The protocol was immunoSEQ multiplex PCR, while the TCRdb copy is restricted to in-frame clones and leaves out a portion. Seen here are approximately 68,000 clones, about 91% observed once, and the top ten hold 20%. Sequencing used peripheral blood, obtained on day 0 of AZD1222 vaccination. The receptor set was obtained from an adult in good health.

This sequence joins TRBV3-1 (or the pseudogene TRBV3-2) and TRBJ1-1; D gene unclear. Germline V gives CDR1 LGHDT, CDR2 YNNKEL (reference sequence). With 1 base removed from V and 2 bases from J, the gap between germline ends came to 11 bases. CDR3 length equals 15 residues. CDR3 protein: CASSQVGLGNTEAFF. CDR3 DNA sequence: TGTGCCAGCAGCCAAGTCGGGTTGGGAAACACTGAAGCTTTCTTT.

The CDR3 nucleotides read TGCGCCAGCAGCTCCAGGACTAGCGGGAGCACAGATACGCAGTATTTT. Its protein product is CASSSRTSGSTDTQYF. The chain links TRBV5-1 to TRBJ2-3; 11 bases are shared with TRBD2. The junction had 3 bases not matched to a gene; V was cut back by 3 bases and J by 0 bases. Germline V lookup: CDR1 SGHRS, CDR2 YFSETQ. This CDR3 comprises 16 residues.

V and J are TRBV28 and TRBJ1-2; no clear D. The V end lost 3 bases, the J end lost 8 bases, and 13 bases lay between the germline ends. This CDR3 comprises 13 residues. Germline-derived CDR1 and CDR2 are MDHEN and SYDVKM. Here the CDR3 reads CASSFISTAGYTF. CDR3 coding DNA: TGTGCCAGCAGTTTCATCAGCACGGCCGGCTACACCTTC.

DNA for the CDR3: TGCGCCAGCAGCCAAGTGGAGCAGCTCACCGGGGAGCTGTTTTTT. This codes for CASSQVEQLTGELFF. The chain employs TRBV4-1 and TRBJ2-2; D unresolved. This CDR3 is 15 amino acids long. V lost 1 base, J lost 4 bases, and 10 bases lay in between. The V gene's germline CDR1 is MGHRA and CDR2 YSYEKL.

This clone is a singleton in its sample. The rearrangement joins TRBV27 to TRBJ2-1; TRBD2 matches 7 bases. Unmatched junction bases numbered 2, after V lost 5 bases and J lost 7 bases. This CDR3 is 12 amino acids long. Germline CDR1 reads MNHEY; CDR2 reads SMNVEV (reference sequence). The DNA for the CDR3 is TGTGCCAGCAGTATGGGAGGGAATGAGCAGTTCTTC. Translated: CASSMGGNEQFF.

This chain joins TRBV19 and TRBJ1-1; D unclear. Germline CDR1 is LNHDA and CDR2 is SQIVND (reference sequence). The ends were cut back, 6 bases at V and 1 base at J, with 12 bases in the middle. The CDR3 extends over 14 amino acids. CDR3 sequence (DNA): TGTGCCAGTAGCAAAAATCGAAGGAACACTGAAGCTTTCTTT. Its translation is CASSKNRRNTEAFF.

The chain carries TRBV18 and TRBJ2-7; D remains ambiguous. V was clipped by 5 bases and J by 3 bases, with 11 bases between them. This CDR3 has 13 residues. Per the germline V gene, CDR1 is KGHSH and CDR2 is LQKENI. CDR3 sequence: CASSGSGLYEQYF. Here the CDR3 DNA reads TGTGCCAGCTCAGGGTCAGGCCTCTACGAGCAGTACTTC.

The chain combines TRBV29-1 with TRBJ1-1; D remains unclear. Trimming removed 2 bases at V and 1 base at J, with 11 bases between. CDR3 length: 14 amino acids. Looked up from germline, CDR1 is SQVTM and CDR2 is ANQGSEA. In DNA, the CDR3 is TGCAGCGTTGAATTGTTGGAGCGGAACACTGAAGCTTTCTTT. Amino acids: CSVELLERNTEAFF.

This clone was detected a few times. The chain couples TRBV10-3 to TRBJ1-1; 7 nucleotides match TRBD1. Germline V gives CDR1 ENHRY, CDR2 SYGVKD. Trimming cost V 6 bases and J 3 bases; bases outside gene matches: 4. The CDR3 covers 13 residues. CDR3 bases: TGTGCCATCAGCCCTACAGGGGACACTGAAGCTTTCTTT. Residues: CAISPTGDTEAFF.

V usage is TRBV5-5 and J usage is TRBJ1-1, with a possible D match to TRBD1 (6 bases). The CDR3 spans 14 residues. From germline, CDR1 is SGHKS and CDR2 YYEKEE (reference sequence). The germline V and J ends were trimmed by 4 bases and 2 bases, with 12 bases remaining between them. The CDR3 DNA reads as TGTGCCAGCAGCCCCCGGGACACCAACACTGAAGCTTTCTTT. Protein product: CASSPRDTNTEAFF. The whole variable domain, filled in from reference TRBV5-5 and TRBJ1-1, reads DAGVTQSPTHLIKTRGQQVTLRCSPISGHKSVSWYQQVLGQGPQFIFQYYEKEERGRGNFPDRFSARQFPNYSSELNVNALLLGDSALYLCASSPRDTNTEAFFGQGTRLTVV.